This T cell receptor (beta chain) was documented in a study of cytotoxic CD8 clonotypes in ibrutinib-treated CLL. General study findings and limits: Contraction or stability on treatment was seen for public clonotypes, which were uncommon. An increase in clonality occurred at ibrutinib response, followed by a return toward baseline at progression.

Germline V CDR1 and CDR2: LGHNA, YSLEER. CDR3 length equals 16 residues. Trimming stripped 0 bases from V and 5 bases from J, with 14 bases between. The planned depth of sequencing spanned 1 in 200,000 to 1 in 1 million T cells. TCRdb's copy holds only in-frame clones and misses some; the assay was immunoSEQ multiplex PCR. This sample has over 20,000 clones, with 75% found just once. The source of around 1.8 micrograms of genomic DNA for TCR beta libraries was cryopreserved PBMCs. By share of the sample, this clone is medium-sized. No antigen is known for it. The sequenced sample was PBMCs, obtained before ibrutinib treatment. The chain is built from TRBV4-3 and TRBJ2-1; D is perhaps TRBD2 (6 bases). The TCR comes from a human donor with chronic lymphocytic leukemia. For the CDR3, the DNA is TGCGCCAGCAGCCAAGACCCCGGTGGGGGGAACAATGAGCAGTTCTTC. It translates to CASSQDPGGGNNEQFF.